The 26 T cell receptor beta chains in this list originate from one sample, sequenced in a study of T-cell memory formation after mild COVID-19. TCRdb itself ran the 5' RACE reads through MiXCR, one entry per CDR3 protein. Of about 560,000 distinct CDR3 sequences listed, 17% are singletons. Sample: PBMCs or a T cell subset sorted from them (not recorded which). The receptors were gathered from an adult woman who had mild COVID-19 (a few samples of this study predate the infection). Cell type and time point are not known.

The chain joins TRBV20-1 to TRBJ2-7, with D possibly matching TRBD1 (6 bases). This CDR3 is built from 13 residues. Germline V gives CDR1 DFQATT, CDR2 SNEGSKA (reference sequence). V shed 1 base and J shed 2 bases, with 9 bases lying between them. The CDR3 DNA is TGCAGTGCTAGAGGGGACACCACCTACGAGCAGTACTTC. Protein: CSARGDTTYEQYF.

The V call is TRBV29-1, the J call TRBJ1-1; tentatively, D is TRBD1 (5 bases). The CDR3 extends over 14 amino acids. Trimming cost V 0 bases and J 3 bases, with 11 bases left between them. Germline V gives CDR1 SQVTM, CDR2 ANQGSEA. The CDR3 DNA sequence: TGCAGCGTTGAAGACAGGGCAGTGGACACTGAAGCTTTCTTT. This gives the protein CSVEDRAVDTEAFF.

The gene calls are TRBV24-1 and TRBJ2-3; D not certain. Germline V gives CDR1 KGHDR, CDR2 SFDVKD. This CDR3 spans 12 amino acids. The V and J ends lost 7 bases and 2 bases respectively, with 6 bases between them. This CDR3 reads CATRSLTDTQYF. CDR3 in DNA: TGTGCCACCAGAAGTCTCACAGATACGCAGTATTTT.

CDR3 loop: CASSFEGTVSQQFF. CDR3 DNA: TGCGCCAGCAGCTTCGAGGGAACAGTAAGCCAGCAGTTCTTC. The chain uses TRBV5-1 and TRBJ2-1; D possibly corresponds to TRBD2 (5 bases). This CDR3 has 14 amino acids. Germline values: CDR1 SGHRS, CDR2 YFSETQ. V shed 2 bases and J shed 11 bases, with 17 bases lying between them.

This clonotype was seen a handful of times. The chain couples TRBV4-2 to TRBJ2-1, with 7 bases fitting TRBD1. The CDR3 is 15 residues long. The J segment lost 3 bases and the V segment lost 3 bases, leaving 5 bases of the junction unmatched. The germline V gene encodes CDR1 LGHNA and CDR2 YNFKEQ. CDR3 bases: TGTGCCAGCAGCCAGGCAGACAGGGACTACAATGAGCAGTTCTTC. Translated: CASSQADRDYNEQFF.

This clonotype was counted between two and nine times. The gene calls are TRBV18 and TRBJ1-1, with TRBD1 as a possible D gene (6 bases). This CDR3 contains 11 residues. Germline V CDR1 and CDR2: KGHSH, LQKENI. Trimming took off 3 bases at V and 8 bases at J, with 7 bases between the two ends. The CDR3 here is CASSPRGEAFF. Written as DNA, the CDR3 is TGTGCCAGCTCACCCAGGGGAGAAGCTTTCTTT.

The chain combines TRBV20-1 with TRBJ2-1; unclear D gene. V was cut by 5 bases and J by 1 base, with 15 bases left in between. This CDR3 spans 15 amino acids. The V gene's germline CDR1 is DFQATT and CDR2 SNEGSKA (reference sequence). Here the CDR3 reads CSARGSEGSYNEQFF. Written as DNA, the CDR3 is TGCAGTGCTCGAGGATCAGAAGGGTCCTACAATGAGCAGTTCTTC.

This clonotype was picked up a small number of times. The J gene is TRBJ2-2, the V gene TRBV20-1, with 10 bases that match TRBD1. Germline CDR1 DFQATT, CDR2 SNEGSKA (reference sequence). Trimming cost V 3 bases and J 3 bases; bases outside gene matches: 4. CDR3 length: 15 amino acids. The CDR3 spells CSASPGTGDTGELFF. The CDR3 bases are TGCAGTGCTAGCCCCGGGACAGGGGACACCGGGGAGCTGTTTTTT.

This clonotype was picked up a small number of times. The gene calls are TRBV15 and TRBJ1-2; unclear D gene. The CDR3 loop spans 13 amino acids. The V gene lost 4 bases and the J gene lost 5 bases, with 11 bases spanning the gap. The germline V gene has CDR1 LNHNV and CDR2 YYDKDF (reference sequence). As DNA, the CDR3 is TGTGCCACCAGCACCGGGGAGAAATATGGCTACACCTTC. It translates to CATSTGEKYGYTF.

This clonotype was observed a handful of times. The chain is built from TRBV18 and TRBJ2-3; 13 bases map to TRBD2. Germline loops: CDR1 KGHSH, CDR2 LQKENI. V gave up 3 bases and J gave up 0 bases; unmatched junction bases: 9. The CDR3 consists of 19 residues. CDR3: CASSPTGTSGTFSTDTQYF. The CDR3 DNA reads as TGTGCCAGCTCACCCACCGGGACTAGCGGGACCTTCAGCACAGATACGCAGTATTTT.

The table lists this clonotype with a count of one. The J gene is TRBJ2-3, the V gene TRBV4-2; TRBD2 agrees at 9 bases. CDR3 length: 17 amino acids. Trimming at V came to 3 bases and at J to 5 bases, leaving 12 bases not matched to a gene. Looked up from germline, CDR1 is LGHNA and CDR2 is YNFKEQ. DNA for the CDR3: TGTGCCAGCAGCCATAGCGGGAGCACCGAAGGGCGAGATACGCAGTATTTT. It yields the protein CASSHSGSTEGRDTQYF.

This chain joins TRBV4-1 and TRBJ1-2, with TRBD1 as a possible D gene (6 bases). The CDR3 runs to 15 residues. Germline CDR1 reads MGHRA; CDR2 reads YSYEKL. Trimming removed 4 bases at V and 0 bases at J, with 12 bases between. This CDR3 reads CASSRRQDPNYGYTF. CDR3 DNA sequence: TGCGCCAGCAGCCGTAGACAGGATCCTAACTATGGCTACACCTTC.

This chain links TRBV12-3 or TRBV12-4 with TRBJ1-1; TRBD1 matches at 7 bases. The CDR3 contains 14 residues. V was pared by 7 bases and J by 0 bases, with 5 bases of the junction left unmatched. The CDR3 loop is CASTQDRLNTEAFF. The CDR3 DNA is TGTGCCAGCACACAGGACAGGTTGAACACTGAAGCTTTCTTT.

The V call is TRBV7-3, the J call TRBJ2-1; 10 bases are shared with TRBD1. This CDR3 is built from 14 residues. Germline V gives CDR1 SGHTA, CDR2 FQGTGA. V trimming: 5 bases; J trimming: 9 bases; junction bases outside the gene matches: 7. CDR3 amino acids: CASSRDRGRGEQFF. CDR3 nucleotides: TGTGCCAGCAGCCGGGACAGGGGAAGGGGTGAGCAGTTCTTC.

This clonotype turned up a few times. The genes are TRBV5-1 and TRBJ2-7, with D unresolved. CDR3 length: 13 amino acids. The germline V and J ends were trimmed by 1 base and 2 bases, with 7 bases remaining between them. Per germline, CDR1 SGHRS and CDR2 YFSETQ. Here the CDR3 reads CASSLTPPYEQYF. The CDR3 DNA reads TGCGCCAGCAGCTTGACACCTCCCTACGAGCAGTACTTC.

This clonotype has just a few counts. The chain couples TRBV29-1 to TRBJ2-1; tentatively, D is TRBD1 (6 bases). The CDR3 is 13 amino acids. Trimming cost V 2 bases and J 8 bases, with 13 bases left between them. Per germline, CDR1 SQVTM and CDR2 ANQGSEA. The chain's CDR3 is CSVESPRGDEQFF. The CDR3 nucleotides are TGCAGCGTTGAAAGTCCCAGGGGTGATGAGCAGTTCTTC.

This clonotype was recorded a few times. The CDR3 sequence: CASSARPASGPPYNEQFF. The CDR3 nucleotides read TGTGCCAGCAGTGCAAGACCGGCTAGCGGGCCTCCTTACAATGAGCAGTTCTTC. The chain employs TRBV6-2 or TRBV6-3 and TRBJ2-1, with 8 bases identical to TRBD2. Germline lookup yields CDR1 MNHEY and CDR2 SVGEGT. The CDR3 length is 18 residues. V gave up 5 bases and J gave up 4 bases; unmatched junction bases: 16.

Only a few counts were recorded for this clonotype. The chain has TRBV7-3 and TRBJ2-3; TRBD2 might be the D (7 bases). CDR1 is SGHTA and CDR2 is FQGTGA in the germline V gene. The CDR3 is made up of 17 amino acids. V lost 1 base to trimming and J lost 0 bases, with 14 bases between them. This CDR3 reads CASSLKGGVSSTDTQYF. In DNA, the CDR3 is TGTGCCAGCAGCTTAAAAGGGGGGGTTTCAAGCACAGATACGCAGTATTTT.

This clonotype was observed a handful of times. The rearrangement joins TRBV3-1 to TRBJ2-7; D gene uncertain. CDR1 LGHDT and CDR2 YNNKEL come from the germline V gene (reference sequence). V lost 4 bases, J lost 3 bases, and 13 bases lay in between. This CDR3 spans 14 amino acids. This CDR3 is CASSRSDPYYEQYF. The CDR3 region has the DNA TGTGCCAGCAGCCGATCCGACCCCTACTACGAGCAGTACTTC.

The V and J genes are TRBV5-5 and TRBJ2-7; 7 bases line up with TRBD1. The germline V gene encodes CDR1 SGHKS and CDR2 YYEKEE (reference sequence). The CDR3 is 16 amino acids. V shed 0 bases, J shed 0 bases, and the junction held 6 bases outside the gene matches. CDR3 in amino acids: CASSLGRYRGSYEQYF. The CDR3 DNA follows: TGTGCCAGCAGCTTGGGTCGATACAGGGGCTCCTACGAGCAGTACTTC. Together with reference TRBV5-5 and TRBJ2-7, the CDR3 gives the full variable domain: DAGVTQSPTHLIKTRGQQVTLRCSPISGHKSVSWYQQVLGQGPQFIFQYYEKEERGRGNFPDRFSARQFPNYSSELNVNALLLGDSALYLCASSLGRYRGSYEQYFGPGTRLTVT.

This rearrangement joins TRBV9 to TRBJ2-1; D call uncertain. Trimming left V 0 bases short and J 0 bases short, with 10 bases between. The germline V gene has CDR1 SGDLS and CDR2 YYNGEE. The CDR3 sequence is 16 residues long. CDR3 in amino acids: CASSVVGSSSYNEQFF. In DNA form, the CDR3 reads TGTGCCAGCAGCGTAGTGGGCAGCAGCTCCTACAATGAGCAGTTCTTC.

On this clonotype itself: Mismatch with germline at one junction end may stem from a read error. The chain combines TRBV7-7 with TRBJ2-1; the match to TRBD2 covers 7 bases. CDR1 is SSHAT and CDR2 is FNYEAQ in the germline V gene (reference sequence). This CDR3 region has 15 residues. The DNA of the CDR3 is TGTGCTAGCAGCTTAAGGCTAGCGGATTACAATGAGCAGTTCTTC. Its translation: CASSLRLADYNEQFF.

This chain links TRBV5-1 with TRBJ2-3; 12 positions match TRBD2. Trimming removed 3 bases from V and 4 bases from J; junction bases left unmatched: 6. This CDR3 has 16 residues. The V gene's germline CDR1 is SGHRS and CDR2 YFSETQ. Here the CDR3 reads CASSSLTSGGSDTQYF. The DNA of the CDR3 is TGCGCCAGCAGCTCCCTAACTAGCGGGGGGTCAGATACGCAGTATTTT.

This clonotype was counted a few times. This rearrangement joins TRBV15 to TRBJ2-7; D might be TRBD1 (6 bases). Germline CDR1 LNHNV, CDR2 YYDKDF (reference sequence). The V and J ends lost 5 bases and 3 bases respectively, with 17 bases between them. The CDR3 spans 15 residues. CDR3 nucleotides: TGTGCCACCAGCGAGACAGGTAACCTAAACTACGAGCAGTACTTC. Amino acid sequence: CATSETGNLNYEQYF.

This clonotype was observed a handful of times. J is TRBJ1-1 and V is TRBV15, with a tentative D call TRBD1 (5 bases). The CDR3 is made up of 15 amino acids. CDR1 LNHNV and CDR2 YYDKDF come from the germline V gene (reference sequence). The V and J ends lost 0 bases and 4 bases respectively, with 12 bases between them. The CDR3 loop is CATSRDGVGGTEAFF. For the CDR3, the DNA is TGTGCCACCAGCAGAGATGGTGTGGGGGGCACTGAAGCTTTCTTT.

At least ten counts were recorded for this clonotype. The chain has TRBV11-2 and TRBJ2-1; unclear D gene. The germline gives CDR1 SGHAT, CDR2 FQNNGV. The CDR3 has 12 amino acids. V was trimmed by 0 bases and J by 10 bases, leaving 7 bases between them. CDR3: CASSLEIREQFF. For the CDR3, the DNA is TGTGCCAGCAGCTTAGAAATTAGAGAGCAGTTCTTC.